The source of this T cell receptor beta chain is a study of T cell responses to AZD1222 COVID-19 vaccine. The study, taken as a whole, reports: Reports say nearly half of spike-specific TCRs go after unmutated variant regions. Sampling that yielded the repertoires occurred only after the peak T cell response.

Using immunoSEQ multiplex PCR, the repertoire was profiled, and TCRdb retains in-frame clones only, with some absent. The sample lists around 80,000 clones; around four fifths were seen once. V was pared by 1 base and J by 6 bases, with 0 bases of the junction left unmatched. The CDR3 covers 14 residues. Germline V gene data show CDR1 as SGDLS and CDR2 as YYNGEE. Comment on this clone: Its antigen is as yet unknown.

The sequences come from peripheral blood, collected 28 days after the second AZD1222 dose. The clonotype comes from an adult who received the AZD1222 COVID-19 vaccine. The genes are TRBV9 and TRBJ2-1; 11 nucleotides line up with TRBD2. The CDR3 loop is CASSVTSGSNEQFF. The DNA for the CDR3 is TGTGCCAGCAGCGTAACTAGCGGGAGCAATGAGCAGTTCTTC.